This T cell receptor beta chain was retrieved from a study of cytomegalovirus exposure and HLA in healthy donors. The PCR contained 60 Vbeta and 13 Jbeta primers. Original processing notes: In a later analysis, 8.5 million to 14 million of 60 million to 80 million unique beta chains occurred in at least two donors. The protocol was immunoSEQ multiplex PCR, while the TCRdb copy is restricted to in-frame clones and leaves out a portion. The V and J calls and clone size were taken over from that table, and D and trimming were inferred from the DNA. This sample has some 150,000 clones, with 71% found just once. General study findings and limits: It was in a later analysis that TCR association rates were seen to vary by HLA locus, highest for DRB1 and lowest for HLA-C. Immune exposure data for these donors was limited to CMV serostatus. As was reported, the classifier diagnosed cytomegalovirus status with high specificity and sensitivity.

This clone is a singleton in its sample. Its antigen remains unknown. The J segment lost 5 bases and the V segment lost 8 bases, leaving 12 bases of the junction unmatched. The CDR3 is 14 residues long. Germline lookup yields CDR1 MNHNS and CDR2 SASEGT. The clonotype comes from a woman in her thirties in good health and CMV-seronegative. Material for sequencing was PBMCs. This chain joins TRBV6-1 and TRBJ2-7; 7 positions match TRBD2. CDR3 residues: CASLLEEGGNEQYF. The CDR3, as DNA: TGTGCCAGCTTACTTGAAGAGGGAGGGAACGAGCAGTACTTC.